One TCR beta chain is described in this entry. What it binds is not known. This may arise from a read error, as a much more abundant clone is one base away. This sample was included in a study of molecular identifiers for immune sequencing clone quantification. The germline V gene encodes CDR1 SGHNT and CDR2 YENEEA. The length of the CDR3 is 15 residues. TCRdb analysed the PCR reads with MiXCR anew, one entry per CDR3 protein. The table shows 8,800 or so distinct CDR3 sequences, with roughly 21% occurring only once. Study-level points and caveats: Whereas clones above 20 RNA copies held under 1% of naive-cell molecules, they held over 98% of effector molecules.

The sequencing sample was made of naive CD8+ T cells from blood, with Jurkat cell RNA spiked in. Subset described: FACS-sorted CD8+CD4-CCR7+CD45RA+ naive T cells. This TCR came from a human donor in good health. Some libraries in this study had Jurkat cell RNA spiked in. The chain uses TRBV11-3 and TRBJ2-2, with 9 bases identical to TRBD1. The CDR3 coding sequence is TGTGCCAGCAGCCCGCGGACAGGGGCTGGCGGGGGGCTGTTTTTT. It yields the protein CASSPRTGAGGGLFF.